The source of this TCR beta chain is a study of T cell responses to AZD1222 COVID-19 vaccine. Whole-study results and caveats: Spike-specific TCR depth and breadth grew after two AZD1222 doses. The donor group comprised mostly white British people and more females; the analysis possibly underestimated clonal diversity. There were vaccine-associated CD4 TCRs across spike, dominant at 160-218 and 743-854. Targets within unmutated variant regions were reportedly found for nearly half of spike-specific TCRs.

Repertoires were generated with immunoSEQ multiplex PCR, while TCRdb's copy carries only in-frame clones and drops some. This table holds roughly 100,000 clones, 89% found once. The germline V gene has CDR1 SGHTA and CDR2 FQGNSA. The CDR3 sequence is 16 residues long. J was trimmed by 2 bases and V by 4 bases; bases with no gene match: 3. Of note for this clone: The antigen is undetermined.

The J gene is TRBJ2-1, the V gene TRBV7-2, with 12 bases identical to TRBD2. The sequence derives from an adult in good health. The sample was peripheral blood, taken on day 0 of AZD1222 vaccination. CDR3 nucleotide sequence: TGTGCCAGCAGCTACTCTAGCGGGGGGGCCTACAATGAGCAGTTCTTC. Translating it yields CASSYSSGGAYNEQFF.